The present T cell receptor (beta chain) was sequenced within a study of T cells after yellow fever vaccination. Study overall: Low-cell-number fractions were prepared with SMART-Seq v4 Ultra Low Input. Whole-study results and caveats: Researchers report a weaker secondary response that nonetheless peaked faster, day 5 versus 15. Reappearance after the booster was seen for most primary-vaccination clones, at more than 95% CD4 and roughly 90% CD8.

TCRdb called the 5' RACE reads again in MiXCR, with one record for every CDR3 protein. In the table there are approximately 74,000 distinct CDR3 sequences, roughly 6% of which are singletons. This clonotype was found many times. Its antigen is as yet unknown. V shed 0 bases and J shed 3 bases, with 11 bases lying between them. CDR1 is KGHSH, CDR2 LQKENI, per germline. The CDR3 is 15 amino acids. The sample in question was CD4+ T cells sorted from PBMCs, obtained less than 18 days after the first yellow fever vaccination. This TCR derives from a man aged 18-30 years who received the YFV17D yellow fever vaccine. The rearrangement links TRBV18 to TRBJ1-1, with TRBD1 as a possible D gene (6 bases). The CDR3: CASSPPFNRDTEAFF. The CDR3, as DNA: TGTGCCAGCTCACCACCATTTAACAGGGACACTGAAGCTTTCTTT.